This T cell receptor (beta chain) derives from a study of control samples from healthy donors and cancer patients. The CDR3 has 16 amino acids. Germline CDR1 and CDR2: SGHKS and YYEKEE (reference sequence). The junction had 11 bases not matched to a gene; V was cut back by 6 bases and J by 0 bases. Sequencing used immunoSEQ multiplex PCR; TCRdb keeps in-frame clones, though not all of them. The table records 100,000 to 150,000 clones, 70% to 90% of them present only once. This clone is a singleton in its sample. The chain couples TRBV5-5 to TRBJ1-1, with 7 bases lining up with TRBD1. The TCR originated in a man aged 45 to 65 in good health. The material sequenced was blood. The CDR3 region is CASTPDGGGLNTEAFF. The CDR3 DNA follows: TGTGCCAGCACCCCGGACGGAGGGGGCTTGAACACTGAAGCTTTCTTT.